Ten or more counts support the clone carrying this TCR beta chain. Its antigen is currently unknown. These data are taken from a study of neurological immune-mediated disorders. Overall study findings and caveats: Expanded clones shared no CDR3 amino acid sequences across subjects, suggesting private repertoires in all groups.

The cDNA was synthesized by 5'RACE incorporating 10-nucleotide random UMIs. Every sequencing run produced over 190 million TCR-beta sequences, and the sequences from any one run covered 15-18 subjects. TCRdb processed the 5' RACE reads anew with MiXCR; each CDR3 protein has one entry. The table lists some 25,000 distinct CDR3 sequences, approximately 7% of them singletons. Germline V gene sequence: CDR1 SQVTM, CDR2 ANQGSEA. Trimming pared 6 bases from V and 9 bases from J, leaving 15 bases between. The CDR3 extends over 11 amino acids. Sequences were obtained from PBMCs. The rearrangement joins TRBV29-1 to TRBJ2-7; D ambiguous. This TCR derives from a middle-aged woman in good health. The CDR3 DNA is TGCAGCGTAACGACCCTCATCGGGCAGTACTTC. This sequence encodes CSVTTLIGQYF.